The 8 T cell receptor beta chains presented below share a single source sample, sequenced in a study of somatic reversion in DOCK8 deficiency. One-step amplicon PCR with EuroClonality-NGS primers amplified TRB from roughly 92 ng genomic DNA. TCRdb called the multiplex PCR reads again in MiXCR, with one record for every CDR3 protein. The sample consists of 2,000 to 3,000 distinct CDR3 sequences, about 25% of them appearing once. The sample was peripheral blood. The receptors here all came from a human donor in good health.

This clonotype counts as medium-sized. This chain joins TRBV7-9 and TRBJ1-1; TRBD1 is a possible D gene (5 bases). V shed 4 bases and J shed 7 bases, with 10 bases lying between them. Looked up from germline, CDR1 is SEHNR and CDR2 is FQNEAQ (reference sequence). The CDR3 is made up of 12 amino acids. The CDR3 protein is CASSSGLVEAFF. The DNA for the CDR3 is TGTGCCAGCAGCTCGGGACTGGTTGAAGCTTTCTTT.

In the case of this clonotype: A much larger clone lies one base from this, so it may be a read error. Lacking the conserved final phenylalanine or tryptophan, this CDR3 likely reflects a read error. DNA for the CDR3: TGTGCCAGCAGCTTTCCGGGACAGGGGAGGGATGAAGCTTTCTCT. It translates to CASSFPGQGRDEAFS. This sequence joins TRBV5-4 and TRBJ1-1; TRBD1 matches 10 bases. This CDR3 spans 15 amino acids. Germline V gives CDR1 SGHNT, CDR2 YYREEE (reference sequence). Trimming took 2 bases from V and 7 from J; bases not matched to a gene: 8.

A note on this clonotype: A junction end diverges from the germline sequence, so it may reflect a read error. V and J are TRBV5-1 and TRBJ1-1; possible D gene TRBD1, 6 bases. The CDR3 runs to 15 residues. The V gene's germline CDR1 is SGHRS and CDR2 YFSETQ. CDR3 nucleotide sequence: TGCGCCAGCAGTTCGGAGGGGGGGATGAACACTAAAGCTTTCTTT. It encodes CASSSEGGMNTKAFF.

J is TRBJ1-3 and V is TRBV4-1; D not resolved. V lost 1 base and J 0 bases, leaving 7 bases between the germline ends. Germline lookup yields CDR1 MGHRA and CDR2 YSYEKL. The CDR3 covers 15 residues. CDR3: CASSQALVSGNTIYF. As DNA, the CDR3 is TGCGCCAGCAGCCAAGCGCTAGTCTCTGGAAACACCATATATTTT.

The chain couples TRBV4-2 to TRBJ1-4; D might be TRBD1 (5 bases). Germline V gives CDR1 LGHNA, CDR2 YNFKEQ. V gave up 0 bases and J gave up 0 bases, with 11 bases separating them. CDR3 length: 17 residues. CDR3 loop: CASSQDLETATNEKLFF. CDR3 DNA sequence: TGTGCCAGCAGCCAAGATTTGGAGACAGCAACTAATGAAAAACTGTTTTTT.

In this sample, this clonotype is large (0.1 to 1%). The rearrangement links TRBV19 to TRBJ1-1, with D perhaps matching TRBD1 (6 bases). The V gene's germline CDR1 is LNHDA and CDR2 SQIVND (reference sequence). The CDR3 is 14 amino acids. Trimming shortened V by 5 bases and J by 8 bases, and 18 bases separated the two germline ends. CDR3 loop: CASSGNLGQQEAFF. In nucleotides, the CDR3 is TGTGCCAGTAGTGGAAATCTAGGACAGCAAGAAGCTTTCTTT.

This clonotype counts as medium-sized (0.01 to 0.1%). This chain joins TRBV20-1 and TRBJ1-1; D unresolved. The V gene lost 0 bases and the J gene lost 2 bases, with 4 bases spanning the gap. This CDR3 has 12 amino acids. The germline V gene has CDR1 DFQATT and CDR2 SNEGSKA (reference sequence). The CDR3 sequence: CSARDSNTEAFF. The CDR3 coding sequence is TGCAGTGCTAGAGACAGTAACACTGAAGCTTTCTTT.

CDR3 amino acids: CASSLVWNTEAFF. The CDR3 nucleotides are TGTGCCAGCAGCTTAGTATGGAACACTGAAGCTTTCTTT. The chain joins TRBV7-2 to TRBJ1-1; D gene uncertain. Trimming shortened V by 1 base and J by 1 base, and 4 bases separated the two germline ends. The CDR3 spans 13 residues. Germline V gene sequence: CDR1 SGHTA, CDR2 FQGNSA.